The 6 T cell receptor beta chains presented below share a single source sample, sequenced in a study of T cells after yellow fever vaccination. TCRdb analysed the 5' RACE reads with MiXCR anew, one entry per CDR3 protein. The data contain 300,000 to 400,000 distinct CDR3 sequences, 8% to 10% of them singletons. The sample was PBMCs, taken on the day of the first yellow fever vaccination. These receptors originate from a man in his late teens or twenties who received the YFV17D yellow fever vaccine.

The rearrangement links TRBV24-1 to TRBJ2-2; D is unresolved. Germline V lookup: CDR1 KGHDR, CDR2 SFDVKD. V was shortened by 3 bases and J by 7 bases, with 5 bases between the two germline ends. The CDR3 is 12 amino acids. CDR3 DNA sequence: TGTGCCACCAGTGATAGAAACGGGGAGCTGTTTTTT. Protein sequence: CATSDRNGELFF.

Only a few counts were recorded for this clonotype. The rearrangement joins TRBV6-1 to TRBJ2-3; 12 bases agree with TRBD2. Trimming took 6 bases from V and 8 from J; bases not matched to a gene: 12. The CDR3 sequence is 16 residues long. Germline CDR1 and CDR2: MNHNS and SASEGT. CDR3 loop: CASSSLPSGGAGTQYF. The CDR3, as DNA: TGTGCCAGCAGCTCACTTCCTAGCGGGGGGGCGGGTACGCAGTATTTT.

This clonotype appeared a few times. The V gene is TRBV10-2, the J gene TRBJ2-1; a possible D gene is TRBD2 (5 bases). The germline gives CDR1 WSHSY, CDR2 SAAADI. This CDR3 comprises 14 residues. V was shortened by 5 bases and J by 4 bases, with 12 bases between the two germline ends. The CDR3 nucleotides are TGCGCCAGCAGTCCCGGGGAGAATTACAATGAGCAGTTCTTC. Translating gives CASSPGENYNEQFF.

This clonotype was observed at least ten times. J is TRBJ1-3 and V is TRBV6-1; D remains ambiguous. CDR3 length: 14 residues. CDR1 MNHNS and CDR2 SASEGT come from the germline V gene. Trimming took 1 base from V and 2 from J, leaving 6 bases between them. The CDR3: CASSEGFTGNTIYF. CDR3 DNA: TGTGCCAGCAGTGAAGGGTTTACTGGAAACACCATATATTTT.

This clonotype was detected ten times or more. This sequence joins TRBV5-1 and TRBJ2-3; D is unclear. The germline V and J ends were trimmed by 4 bases and 6 bases, with 9 bases remaining between them. The germline V gene encodes CDR1 SGHRS and CDR2 YFSETQ. This CDR3 region has 12 residues. CDR3 in DNA: TGCGCCAGCAGCCACCGACTGGATACGCAGTATTTT. Translated, it gives CASSHRLDTQYF.

This clonotype was detected a few times. This sequence joins TRBV9 and TRBJ2-7, with D perhaps matching TRBD2 (5 bases). CDR3 length: 15 amino acids. Germline V gene data show CDR1 as SGDLS and CDR2 as YYNGEE. The ends were cut back, 4 bases at V and 6 bases at J, with 20 bases in the middle. CDR3 bases: TGTGCCAGCAGCTCCTACAGCGGCACTTTCGGCGAGCAGTACTTC. Protein product: CASSSYSGTFGEQYF.